The sequence of this T cell receptor (beta chain) was determined in a study of T cells after yellow fever vaccination. TCRdb reprocessed the 5' RACE reads with MiXCR, giving one entry per CDR3 protein. The sample lists about 160,000 distinct CDR3 sequences; almost 7% were seen once. In this sample, this clonotype turned up many times. This CDR3 spans 13 amino acids. Trimming shortened V by 5 bases and J by 4 bases, and 9 bases separated the two germline ends. CDR1 is LNHDA, CDR2 SQIVND, per germline (reference sequence). The receptor was derived from a young man who received the YFV17D yellow fever vaccine. The rearrangement uses TRBV19 and TRBJ2-1; D is unclear. This specimen consisted of CD4+ T cells sorted from PBMCs, obtained around 5 days after the first yellow fever vaccination. The DNA for the CDR3 is TGTGCCAGTAGTGTGGGGATTTACAATGAGCAGTTCTTC. Its translation: CASSVGIYNEQFF.